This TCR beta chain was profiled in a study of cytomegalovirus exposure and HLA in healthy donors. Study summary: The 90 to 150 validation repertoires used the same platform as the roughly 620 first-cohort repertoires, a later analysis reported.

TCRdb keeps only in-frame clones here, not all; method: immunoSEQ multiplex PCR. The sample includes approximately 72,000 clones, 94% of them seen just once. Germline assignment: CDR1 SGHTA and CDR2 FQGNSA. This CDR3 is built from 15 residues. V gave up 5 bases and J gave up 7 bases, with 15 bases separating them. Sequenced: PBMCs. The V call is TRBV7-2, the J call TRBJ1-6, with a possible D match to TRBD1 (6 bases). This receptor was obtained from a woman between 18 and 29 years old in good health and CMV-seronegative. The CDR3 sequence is CASSPQGTMNSPLHF. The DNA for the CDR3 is TGTGCCAGCAGCCCTCAGGGGACTATGAATTCACCCCTCCACTTT.